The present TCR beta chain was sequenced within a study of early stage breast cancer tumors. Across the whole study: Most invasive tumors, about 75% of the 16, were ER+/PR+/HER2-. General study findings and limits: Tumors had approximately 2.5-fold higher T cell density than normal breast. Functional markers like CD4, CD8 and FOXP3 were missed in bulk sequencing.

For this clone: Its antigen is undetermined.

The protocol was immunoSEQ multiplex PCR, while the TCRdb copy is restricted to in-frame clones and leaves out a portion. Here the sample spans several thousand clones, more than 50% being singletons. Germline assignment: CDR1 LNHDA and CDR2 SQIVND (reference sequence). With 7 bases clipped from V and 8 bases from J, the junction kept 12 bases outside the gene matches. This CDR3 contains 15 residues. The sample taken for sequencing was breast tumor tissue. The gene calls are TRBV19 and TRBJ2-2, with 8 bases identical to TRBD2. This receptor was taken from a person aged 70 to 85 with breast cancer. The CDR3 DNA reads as TGTGCCAGTACGCGGACTAGCACCGCGGGGGGGGAGCTGTTTTTT. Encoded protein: CASTRTSTAGGELFF. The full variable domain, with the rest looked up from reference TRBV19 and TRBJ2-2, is DGGITQSPKYLFRKEGQNVTLSCEQNLNHDAMYWYRQDPGQGLRLIYYSQIVNDFQKGDIAEGYSVSREKKESFPLTVTSAQKNPTAFYLCASTRTSTAGGELFFGEGSRLTVL.